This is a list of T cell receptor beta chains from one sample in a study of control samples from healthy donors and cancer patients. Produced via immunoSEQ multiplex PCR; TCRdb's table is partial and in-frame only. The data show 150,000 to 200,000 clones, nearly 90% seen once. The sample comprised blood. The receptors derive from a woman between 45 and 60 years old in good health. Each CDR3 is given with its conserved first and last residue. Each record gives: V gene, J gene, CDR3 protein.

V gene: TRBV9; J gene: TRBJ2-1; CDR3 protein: CASSPGGEQFF
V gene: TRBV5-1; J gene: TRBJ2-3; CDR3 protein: CASSLNPQTTDTQYF
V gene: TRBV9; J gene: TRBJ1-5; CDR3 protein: CASSVLGNQPQHF
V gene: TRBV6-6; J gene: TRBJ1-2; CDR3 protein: CASSRVRGEGYTF
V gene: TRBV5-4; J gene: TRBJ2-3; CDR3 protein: CASSPGQGAQKDTQYF
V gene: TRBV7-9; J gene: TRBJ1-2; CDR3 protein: CASSPKGGAGYTF
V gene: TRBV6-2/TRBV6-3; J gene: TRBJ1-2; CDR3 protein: CASSNQGDGYTF
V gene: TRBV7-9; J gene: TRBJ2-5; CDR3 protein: CASSLARTSGRALETQYF
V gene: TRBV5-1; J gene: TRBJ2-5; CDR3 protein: CASSLGGGWEETQYF
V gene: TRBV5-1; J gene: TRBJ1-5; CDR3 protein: CASSLAEGAGQPQHF
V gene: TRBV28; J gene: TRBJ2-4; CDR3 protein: CASRSPRDRGDIQYF
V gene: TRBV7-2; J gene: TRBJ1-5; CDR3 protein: CASSLERGRFQPQHF
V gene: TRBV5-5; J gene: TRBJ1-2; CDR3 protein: CASRGKGENYGYTF
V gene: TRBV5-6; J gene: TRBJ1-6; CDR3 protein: CASSSGAWWQVNSPLHF
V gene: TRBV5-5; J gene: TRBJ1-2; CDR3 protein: CASSLAREGIGSYTF
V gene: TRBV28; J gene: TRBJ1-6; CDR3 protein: CASSLGQGALHF
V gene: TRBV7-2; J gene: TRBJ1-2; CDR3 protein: CASSLGTTNYGYTF
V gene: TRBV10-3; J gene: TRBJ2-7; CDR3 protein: CAIRGVSGGSYEQYF
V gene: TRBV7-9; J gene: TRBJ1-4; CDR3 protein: CASSLGQEAGEKLFF
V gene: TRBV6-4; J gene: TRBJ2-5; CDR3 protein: CASSRREGETQYF
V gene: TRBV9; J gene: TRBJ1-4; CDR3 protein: CASSDGGGGLNEKLFF
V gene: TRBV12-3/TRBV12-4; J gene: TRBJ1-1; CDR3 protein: CASSREVFTEAFF
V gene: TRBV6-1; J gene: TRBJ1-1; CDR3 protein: CASSEQGATEAFF
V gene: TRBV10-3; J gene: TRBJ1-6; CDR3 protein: CAITQGGNSPLHF
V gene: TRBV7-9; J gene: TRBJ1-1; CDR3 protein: CASSFSLTGDTEAFF
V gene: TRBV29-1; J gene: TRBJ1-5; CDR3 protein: CSVDGALSGAQHF
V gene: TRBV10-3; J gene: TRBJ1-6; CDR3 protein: CASLPQGGNSPLHF